This T cell receptor beta chain was found in a study of blood T cell repertoires in COVID-19. The CDR3 length is 12 residues. V shed 4 bases and J shed 7 bases, with 13 bases lying between them. Germline lookup yields CDR1 SQVTM and CDR2 ANQGSEA. TCRdb keeps only in-frame clones here, not all; method: immunoSEQ multiplex PCR. The sample has around 60,000 clones; around 70% are singletons. This clone was detected once. The V call is TRBV29-1, the J call TRBJ1-2, with D perhaps TRBD1 (6 bases). The sequenced sample was peripheral blood. This TCR derives from a woman in her seventies with COVID-19, enrolled during active disease. In nucleotides, the CDR3 is TGCAGCGTTGGTTCCAGGGGCCTTGGCTACACCTTC. It translates to CSVGSRGLGYTF.